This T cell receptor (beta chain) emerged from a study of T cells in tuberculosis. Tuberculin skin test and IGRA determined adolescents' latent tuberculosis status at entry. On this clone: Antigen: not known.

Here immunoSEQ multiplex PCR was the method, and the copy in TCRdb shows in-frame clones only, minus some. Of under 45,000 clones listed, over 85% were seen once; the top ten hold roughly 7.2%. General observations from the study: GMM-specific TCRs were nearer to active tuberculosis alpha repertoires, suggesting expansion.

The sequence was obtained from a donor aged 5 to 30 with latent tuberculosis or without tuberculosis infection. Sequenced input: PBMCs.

The CDR3 coding sequence is TGTGCCAGCACCGGGGGGACCCGAGGGTATGGCTACACCTTC. Residues: CASTGGTRGYGYTF. The rearrangement uses TRBV2 and TRBJ1-2; a possible D gene is TRBD1 (5 bases). Germline lookup yields CDR1 SNHLY and CDR2 FYNNEI. Deletions cut 7 bases from V and 5 bases from J, with 17 bases between. The CDR3 is made up of 14 amino acids.